This is a list of T cell receptor beta chains from one sample in a study of T cell responses to AZD1222 COVID-19 vaccine. Here immunoSEQ multiplex PCR was the method, and the copy in TCRdb shows in-frame clones only, minus some. There are some 140,000 clones in the sample; 85% to 95% occur only once, and around 5.9% lies in the top ten. This material consisted of peripheral blood, taken on day 0 of AZD1222 vaccination. The receptor set was obtained from an adult in good health. Each CDR3 is given with its conserved first and last residue. D genes are given only for firm matches. Clone size is stated in some rows and not others, as once, few, many or a class when expanded.

d_gene	v_gene	abundance	j_gene	CDR3nt	CDR3aa
TRBD1	TRBV7-9	once	TRBJ1-5	TGTGCCAGCAGCTTTGACAGGGGACCAAATCAGCCCCAGCATTTT	CASSFDRGPNQPQHF
-	TRBV3-1/TRBV3-2	-	TRBJ2-5	TGTGCCAGCAGCCAAGTATTGGTATGGGCGGGGAGCCAAGAGACCCAGTACTTC	CASSQVLVWAGSQETQYF
TRBD1	TRBV28	-	TRBJ2-5	TGTGCCAGCAGTTCGCCGGACAGGGGGCGAGAGACCCAGTACTTC	CASSSPDRGRETQYF
-	TRBV28	-	TRBJ1-5	TGTGCCAGCAGTTCTGAGTGGGCCCAGCATTTT	CASSSEWAQHF
-	TRBV6-5	-	TRBJ1-2	TGTGCCAGCAGTTACACAGAATCGGGAACTAACTATGGCTACACCTTC	CASSYTESGTNYGYTF
TRBD2	TRBV6-5	-	TRBJ2-1	TGTGCCAGCACCACCACTAGCGCGGGCAATGAGCAGTTCTTC	CASTTTSAGNEQFF
-	TRBV2	-	TRBJ2-2	TGTGCCAGCAGCATAAGAGCGGGACACACTATGACCGGGGAGCTGTTTTTT	CASSIRAGHTMTGELFF
-	TRBV9	-	TRBJ1-1	TGTGCCAGCAGCGAGGGAGGGGATGAAGCTTTCTTT	CASSEGGDEAFF
TRBD1	TRBV28	-	TRBJ1-5	TGTGCCACCGGGGCGGGACAGAGCTTCAATCAGCCCCAGCATTTT	CATGAGQSFNQPQHF
-	TRBV5-4	-	TRBJ2-6	TGTGCCAGCAGCTTGGTTTCAGGGACTGGGGCCAACGTCCTGACTTTC	CASSLVSGTGANVLTF
-	TRBV27	-	TRBJ1-2	TGTGCCAGCAGTTTAATGTCTTCTAGGTATCCCTATGGCTACACCTTC	CASSLMSSRYPYGYTF
-	TRBV5-6	-	TRBJ1-6	TGTGCCAGCAGCTCGGAAAATTCACCCCTCCACTTT	CASSSENSPLHF
-	TRBV5-1	-	TRBJ2-3	TGCGCCAGCAGCTTGCTGGGGTCGACAGATACGCAGTATTTT	CASSLLGSTDTQYF
-	TRBV9	-	TRBJ1-3	TGTGCCAGCAGCCCCGATGGGGGACAAGGGACCATATATTTT	CASSPDGGQGTIYF
-	TRBV5-1	-	TRBJ1-1	TGCGCCAGCAGCATTGGGGCTGAAGCTTTCTTT	CASSIGAEAFF
-	TRBV19	once	TRBJ2-2	TGCACCACCGGGGAGCTGTTTTTT	CTTGELFF
-	TRBV12-3/TRBV12-4	-	TRBJ1-6	TGTGCCAGCAGTTGGGGGGCATCACCCCTCCACTTT	CASSWGASPLHF
TRBD2	TRBV3-1/TRBV3-2	-	TRBJ2-1	TGTGCCAGCAGCCAAGGGGGGAGGGCCTACAATGAGCAGTTCTTC	CASSQGGRAYNEQFF
-	TRBV6-6	once	TRBJ2-2	TGTGCCAGCTCTCCCCGGGGGAGGAACACCGGGGAGCTGTTTTTT	CASSPRGRNTGELFF
-	TRBV7-2	-	TRBJ2-2	TGTGCCAGCAGCTCCTCCGGGCCCAACACCGGGGAGCTGTTTTTT	CASSSSGPNTGELFF
-	TRBV7-9	-	TRBJ2-1	TGTGCCAGCAGCTCCCCACGCGGGGGCTTGTTAAATGAGCAGTTCTTC	CASSSPRGGLLNEQFF
-	TRBV28	-	TRBJ2-3	TGTGCCAGCAGTGTTAGCACAGATACGCAGTATTTT	CASSVSTDTQYF
-	TRBV18	-	TRBJ1-3	TGTGCCAGCTCAGTGTCACAGGGCCAAGGAAACACCATATATTTT	CASSVSQGQGNTIYF
-	TRBV5-5	-	TRBJ1-2	TGTGCCAGCAGCTTGAAGGTTGGGTTCTCTGGCTACACCTTC	CASSLKVGFSGYTF
-	TRBV6-5	few	TRBJ1-2	TGTGCCAGCAGTTGGGGGCAGGCTAACTATGGCTACACCTTC	CASSWGQANYGYTF
TRBD1	TRBV7-2	-	TRBJ1-2	TGTGCCAGCAGCCAAAAACAGGGGACCATCGGCTACACCTTC	CASSQKQGTIGYTF
-	TRBV30	-	TRBJ1-4	TGTGCCTGGAGTGTGGGCAGTAGCAATGAAAAACTGTTTTTT	CAWSVGSSNEKLFF
-	TRBV19	-	TRBJ2-2	TGTGCCAGTCATATAGGTACACCCGGCGGGGAGCTGTTTTTT	CASHIGTPGGELFF
TRBD1	TRBV14	-	TRBJ1-6	TGTGCCAGCAGCCGCGGGACAGGGCTCTCCTATAATTCACCCCTCCACTTT	CASSRGTGLSYNSPLHF
-	TRBV5-4	-	TRBJ2-7	TGTGCCAGCAGCTTGAACCCCCAGGGCCCCTACGAGCAGTACTTC	CASSLNPQGPYEQYF
-	TRBV12-3/TRBV12-4	-	TRBJ2-5	TGTGCCAGCAGTCCACAAACCCTGGAGACCCAGTACTTC	CASSPQTLETQYF
TRBD1	TRBV18	once	TRBJ1-2	TGTGCCAGCTCACTAAACCGGGACAGCTCTAACTATGGCTACACCTTC	CASSLNRDSSNYGYTF
-	TRBV6-2/TRBV6-3	-	TRBJ2-7	TGTGCCAGCAGTCCACCCCGCTACGAGCAGTACTTC	CASSPPRYEQYF
TRBD2	TRBV7-9	-	TRBJ2-7	TGTGCCAGCAGCTTGCTAGCGGGGGGCTACGAGCAGTACTTC	CASSLLAGGYEQYF
-	TRBV4-1	-	TRBJ1-5	TGCGCCAGCGGTTCCCACAGGGCAAGCAATCAGCCCCAGCATTTT	CASGSHRASNQPQHF
-	TRBV4-1	-	TRBJ2-1	TGCGCCAGCAGCCGCTACAATGAGCAGTTCTTC	CASSRYNEQFF
-	TRBV27	-	TRBJ2-1	TGTGCCAGCAGTTACAGCCAGGGGTACGTCCATGAGCAGTTCTTC	CASSYSQGYVHEQFF
TRBD2	TRBV6-2/TRBV6-3	-	TRBJ2-3	TGTGCCAGCAGCCGCCTGTGGGAGGGTTGGCTAGCGGGAGGAGGTAGTGGAGATACGCAGTATTTT	CASSRLWEGWLAGGGSGDTQYF
TRBD1	TRBV6-2/TRBV6-3	-	TRBJ2-7	TGTGCCAGCAGTTGGACAGGGGACCCCTACGAGCAGTACTTC	CASSWTGDPYEQYF
-	TRBV24-1	-	TRBJ2-2	TGTGCCACCAGTGACCCCTCTGCGGTACCTGGGGAGCTGTTTTTT	CATSDPSAVPGELFF
-	TRBV11-1	-	TRBJ2-7	TGTGCCAGCAGCCTAGGGACCCAGGATGAGCAGTACTTC	CASSLGTQDEQYF
-	TRBV10-2	-	TRBJ2-7	TGCGCCAGCAGTGACGGTTCCTACGAGCAGTACTTC	CASSDGSYEQYF
TRBD2	TRBV28	-	TRBJ2-7	TGTGCCAGCAGTTCCGAACGACTAGCGGCCTCCTACGAGCAGTACTTC	CASSSERLAASYEQYF
-	TRBV4-1	-	TRBJ2-3	TGCGCCAGCAGCCAAGGGGTAGCGGCATCAGATACGCAGTATTTT	CASSQGVAASDTQYF
TRBD2	TRBV15	-	TRBJ2-7	TGTGCCACCAGCAGCCCACAGGGACTAGCGGGAGTCTACGAGCAGTACTTC	CATSSPQGLAGVYEQYF
-	TRBV19	-	TRBJ1-2	TGTGCCTCTGGCGGCGGGTTTGGAGGCATCTATGGCTACACCTTC	CASGGGFGGIYGYTF
TRBD2	TRBV5-4	-	TRBJ2-7	TGTGCCAGCAGCGGGACTAGCGGGGGGGTTTACGAGCAGTACTTC	CASSGTSGGVYEQYF
-	TRBV10-2	-	TRBJ1-5	TGCGCCAGCAGCATGACAGGAAATCAGCCCCAGCATTTT	CASSMTGNQPQHF
-	TRBV14	few	TRBJ2-1	TGTGCCAGCAGCCACAACCGGGACTGGGGGTACAATGAGCAGTTCTTC	CASSHNRDWGYNEQFF
TRBD1	TRBV27	-	TRBJ2-7	TGTGCCAGCAGTCAACCTTCCGGACAGGGGGCCTCCTACGAGCAGTACTTC	CASSQPSGQGASYEQYF
TRBD1	TRBV4-2	-	TRBJ1-1	TGTGCCAGCAGCCATGCTACAGGGGGCACTGAAGCTTTCTTT	CASSHATGGTEAFF
TRBD2	TRBV18	-	TRBJ2-3	TGTGCCAGCTCACCACGTGTAGCGGGGAGCACAGATACGCAGTATTTT	CASSPRVAGSTDTQYF
-	TRBV7-2	-	TRBJ1-1	TGTGCCAGCAGCTTAGCAGGGGATCGGGCCACTGAAGCTTTCTTT	CASSLAGDRATEAFF
TRBD1	TRBV19	-	TRBJ1-5	TGTGCCAGTAGCCACAGGGGGAAGCCCAATCAGCCCCAGCATTTT	CASSHRGKPNQPQHF
-	TRBV4-1	-	TRBJ2-3	TGCGCCAGCAGCACCCGACAGGGCACAGATACGCAGTATTTT	CASSTRQGTDTQYF
TRBD1	TRBV11-2	-	TRBJ1-3	TGTGCCAGCAGCAGTCAGGGGGTAGCTGGAAACACCATATATTTT	CASSSQGVAGNTIYF
TRBD1	TRBV7-9	-	TRBJ1-4	TGTGCCAGCAGCTTAGCGCAGGGGGTCCCTTACGAAAAACTGTTTTTT	CASSLAQGVPYEKLFF
-	TRBV5-1	-	TRBJ1-2	TGCGCCAGCAGCTTGAGCTTGGCCGCGGTTACAGATGGCTACACCTTC	CASSLSLAAVTDGYTF
TRBD1	TRBV6-5	-	TRBJ2-7	TGTGCCAGCAGTTACGAACCGGGACAGGGAGTGTATGAGCAGTACTTC	CASSYEPGQGVYEQYF